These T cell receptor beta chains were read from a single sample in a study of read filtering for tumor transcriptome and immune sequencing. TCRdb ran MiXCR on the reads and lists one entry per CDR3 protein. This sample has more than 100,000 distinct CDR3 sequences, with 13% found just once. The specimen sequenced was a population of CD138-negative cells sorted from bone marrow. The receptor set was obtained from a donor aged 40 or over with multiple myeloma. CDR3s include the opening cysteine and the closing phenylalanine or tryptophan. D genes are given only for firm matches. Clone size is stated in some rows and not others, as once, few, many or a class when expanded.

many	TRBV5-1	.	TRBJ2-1	TGCGCCAGCAAGAGGGGTAGCGACAATGAGCAGTTCTTC	CASKRGSDNEQFF
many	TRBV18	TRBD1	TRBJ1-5	TGTGCCAGCTCAAGGGGACAGGATAATCAGCCCCAGCATTTT	CASSRGQDNQPQHF
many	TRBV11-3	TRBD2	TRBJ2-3	TGTGCCAGCAGCTCCGGGACTAGCGAGGACACAGATACGCAGTATTTT	CASSSGTSEDTDTQYF
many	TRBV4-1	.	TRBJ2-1	TGCGCCAGCAGCCAAACAGAGGGCCTGTCCTACAATGAGCAGTTCTTC	CASSQTEGLSYNEQFF
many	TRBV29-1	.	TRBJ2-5	TGCAGCGTTGTGGGGTCCTTAGCCGAGACCCAGTACTTC	CSVVGSLAETQYF
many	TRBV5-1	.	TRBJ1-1	TGCGCCAGCAGCTTGTTTCAGACGAGCACTGAAGCTTTCTTT	CASSLFQTSTEAFF
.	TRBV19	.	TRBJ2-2	TGTGCCCCTAGGGTAGCCCCCGGGGAGCTGTTTTTT	CAPRVAPGELFF
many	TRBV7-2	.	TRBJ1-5	TGTGCCAGCAGCTTGACAGCCAATCAGCCCCAGCATTTT	CASSLTANQPQHF
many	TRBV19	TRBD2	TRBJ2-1	TGTGCCAGTAGGGAGGGAGGGCTGAGCGACAATGAGCAGTTCTTC	CASREGGLSDNEQFF
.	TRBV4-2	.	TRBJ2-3	TGTGCCAGCAGCCAAGAATCGGGGGGCACAGATACGCAGTATTTT	CASSQESGGTDTQYF
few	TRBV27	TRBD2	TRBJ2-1	TGTGCCAGCAGTCCACGGGGACTAGCGGGAGCCAATGAGCAGTTCTTC	CASSPRGLAGANEQFF
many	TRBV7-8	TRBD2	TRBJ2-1	TGTGCCAGCAGCCAAAGAGGTAGCGGGCTCCCCTCCTACAATGAGCAGTTCTTC	CASSQRGSGLPSYNEQFF
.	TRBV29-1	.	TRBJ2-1	TGCAGCGTTGAGGGTCCAGCGAGATCTTCCTACAATGGGCAGTTCTTC	CSVEGPARSSYNGQFF
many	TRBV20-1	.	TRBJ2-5	TGCAGTGCCACGACTAGTCGGACGGAGACCCAGTACTTC	CSATTSRTETQYF
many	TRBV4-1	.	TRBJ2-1	TGCGCCAGCAGCCAAGATAAGTGGGAGCACCCCAATGAGCAGTTCTTC	CASSQDKWEHPNEQFF
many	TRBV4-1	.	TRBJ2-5	TGCGCCAGCAGCCAAGATCTCTGGCAGGTCGGGGAGACCCAGTACTTC	CASSQDLWQVGETQYF